The 4 T cell receptor beta chains listed next were all sequenced from one sample in a study of T-cell memory formation after mild COVID-19. One entry per CDR3 protein results from TCRdb running MiXCR on the 5' RACE reads. The table records 450,000 to 650,000 distinct CDR3 sequences, around 20% of them present only once. Sequencing was performed on PBMCs or a T cell subset sorted from them (not recorded which). These receptors were obtained from an adult woman who had mild COVID-19 (a few samples of this study predate the infection). Cell type and time point are not known.

This clonotype has a handful of counts. The chain carries TRBV2 and TRBJ2-5, with D uncertain. The CDR3 sequence is 13 residues long. The germline CDR1 and CDR2 sequences are SNHLY and FYNNEI. Trimming left V 6 bases short and J 2 bases short, with 10 bases between. CDR3: CASSVRRQETQYF. CDR3 in DNA: TGTGCCAGCAGCGTGAGGCGACAAGAGACCCAGTACTTC.

This chain joins TRBV5-1 and TRBJ2-3; no clear D. V gave up 4 bases and J gave up 0 bases, with 12 bases separating them. The CDR3 sequence is 15 residues long. The V gene's germline CDR1 is SGHRS and CDR2 YFSETQ. The CDR3 region has the DNA TGCGCCAGCAGCGGCGACCATACTAGCACAGATACGCAGTATTTT. The encoded protein is CASSGDHTSTDTQYF.

This clonotype has just a few counts. The chain employs TRBV2 and TRBJ2-3; perhaps TRBD1 as D (6 bases). This CDR3 contains 15 residues. V was trimmed by 8 bases and J by 0 bases, leaving 15 bases between them. Germline V CDR1 and CDR2: SNHLY, FYNNEI. The CDR3 loop reads CASHKGQRSTDTQYF. In DNA, the CDR3 is TGTGCCAGCCACAAAGGACAGCGTAGCACAGATACGCAGTATTTT.

This clonotype occurred a few times. The rearrangement links TRBV9 to TRBJ1-6, with TRBD1 matching 11 bases. Losses at the gene ends were 3 bases for V and 11 bases for J; bases not matched to a gene: 4. The CDR3 totals 14 residues. Germline V gives CDR1 SGDLS, CDR2 YYNGEE. In nucleotides, the CDR3 is TGTGCCAGCAGCGGGACAGGGGGCCTTACACCCCTCCACTTT. It specifies CASSGTGGLTPLHF.